A single sample gave rise to the 24 T cell receptor beta chains below, sequenced in a study of naive and memory T cell subsets. An equimolar mix of two oligonucleotides served as the beta constant-region primer for TRBC1 and TRBC2. Four rounds of PCR amplified the ligated cDNA using nested alpha and beta constant-region primers plus SP2. TCRdb independently ran MiXCR on the UMI-ligation and nested PCR reads; one entry per CDR3 protein. The data contain about 22,000 distinct CDR3 sequences, roughly 8.2% of them seen just once; the ten biggest clones take up approximately 21%. The sequenced material came from central memory CD8+ T cells from blood. Receptor source: a human donor in good health.

This clonotype has just a few counts. The V and J genes are TRBV20-1 and TRBJ2-7; tentative D call: TRBD1 (6 bases). The CDR3 runs to 12 residues. In germline, CDR1 is DFQATT, CDR2 SNEGSKA (reference sequence). V was clipped by 6 bases and J by 4 bases, with 13 bases between them. The DNA of the CDR3 is TGCAGTGCCTCGACAGGCGTATACGAGCAGTACTTC. Its protein product is CSASTGVYEQYF.

This clonotype ranks as medium-sized (0.01 to 0.1%). This chain links TRBV19 with TRBJ2-7, with D maybe TRBD1 (6 bases). In germline, CDR1 is LNHDA, CDR2 SQIVND (reference sequence). V shed 5 bases and J shed 7 bases, with 15 bases lying between them. This CDR3 has 13 residues. CDR3 residues: CASSLQGNGEQYF. DNA of the CDR3: TGTGCCAGTAGTCTACAGGGAAATGGGGAGCAGTACTTC.

This chain joins TRBV7-8 and TRBJ2-7; D gene uncertain. The germline V gene has CDR1 SGHVS and CDR2 FQNEAQ. CDR3 size: 14 residues. The V and J ends lost 0 bases and 3 bases respectively, with 9 bases between them. CDR3 sequence: CASSLASPNYEQYF. The CDR3 bases are TGTGCCAGCAGCTTAGCCAGTCCCAACTACGAGCAGTACTTC.

This clonotype was counted a few times. This CDR3 reads CASSLVHEQYF. The CDR3 coding sequence is TGTGCCAGCAGCTTAGTGCACGAGCAGTACTTC. The chain combines TRBV13 with TRBJ2-7; D unclear. The V end lost 1 base, the J end lost 5 bases, and 3 bases lay between the germline ends. CDR3 size: 11 residues. Germline CDR1 reads PRHDT; CDR2 reads FYEKMQ (reference sequence).

This clonotype was seen many times. V and J are TRBV4-3 and TRBJ1-6, with a tentative D call TRBD1 (6 bases). Trimming took 1 base from V and 10 from J, leaving 17 bases between them. The CDR3 has 16 residues. Germline V lookup: CDR1 LGHNA, CDR2 YSLEER. CDR3 DNA: TGCGCCAGCAGCCAAGTACTCTCAGGGGACGGCTCACCCCTCCACTTT. Protein sequence: CASSQVLSGDGSPLHF.

This clonotype was observed a handful of times. This chain uses TRBV12-3 or TRBV12-4 with TRBJ2-1; D is unresolved. The CDR3 has 13 residues. V was trimmed by 7 bases and J by 6 bases, leaving 13 bases between them. CDR3 loop: CASTQDPSNEQFF. CDR3 in DNA: TGTGCCAGCACCCAGGACCCGAGCAATGAGCAGTTCTTC.

This clonotype was seen at least ten times. J is TRBJ1-1 and V is TRBV4-2, with 8 bases identical to TRBD1. In germline, CDR1 is LGHNA, CDR2 YNFKEQ. The CDR3 spans 14 residues. Trimming took 4 bases from V and 5 from J; bases not matched to a gene: 6. The CDR3 DNA follows: TGTGCCAGCAGCCTTACGGGACAGGCGACTGAAGCTTTCTTT. This translates into CASSLTGQATEAFF.

The V and J genes are TRBV6-2 or TRBV6-3 and TRBJ2-7, with TRBD2 as a possible D gene (6 bases). Germline V gene sequence: CDR1 MNHEY, CDR2 SVGEGT. The CDR3 spans 15 residues. The V and J ends lost 0 bases and 5 bases respectively, with 14 bases between them. The CDR3 nucleotides are TGTGCCAGCAGTTACTCTTTGGGAGGTTTCAACGAGCAGTACTTC. It yields the protein CASSYSLGGFNEQYF.

The chain uses TRBV4-2 and TRBJ2-2, with 8 bases aligning to TRBD2. Germline CDR1 reads LGHNA; CDR2 reads YNFKEQ. The V gene end was trimmed by 7 bases and the J gene end by 7 bases; junction bases not matched to a gene: 14. The CDR3 is made up of 16 amino acids. The CDR3 bases are TGTGCCAGCACCCACAATACGGGAGGGTACAACGGGGAGCTGTTTTTT. Translation gives CASTHNTGGYNGELFF.

In its sample, this clonotype was seen many times. This rearrangement joins TRBV29-1 to TRBJ2-7; 10 bases are shared with TRBD2. V trimming: 5 bases; J trimming: 5 bases; junction bases outside the gene matches: 3. The CDR3 contains 12 residues. CDR1 and CDR2 from the germline V gene are SQVTM and ANQGSEA. The CDR3 DNA sequence: TGCAGCGTTTCCGGGACTAGCGACGAGCAGTACTTC. It encodes CSVSGTSDEQYF.

This clonotype has a count of ten or more. The CDR3: CASSQELTYEQYF. The CDR3 nucleotides are TGTGCCAGCAGCCAAGAACTTACCTACGAGCAGTACTTC. The rearrangement joins TRBV3-1 to TRBJ2-7; D not certain. The germline V gene has CDR1 LGHDT and CDR2 YNNKEL (reference sequence). The CDR3 spans 13 residues. With 0 bases removed from V and 2 bases from J, the gap between germline ends came to 5 bases.

This clonotype was counted at least ten times. The rearrangement links TRBV7-8 to TRBJ2-7; the D gene could be TRBD1 or TRBD2 (5 bases each). Trimming cost V 5 bases and J 4 bases, with 12 bases left between them. The CDR3 contains 13 residues. Per germline, CDR1 SGHVS and CDR2 FQNEAQ. Here the CDR3 reads CASSGTTVYEQYF. The CDR3 DNA sequence: TGTGCCAGCAGCGGGACGACAGTTTACGAGCAGTACTTC. The full variable domain, completed using reference TRBV7-8 and TRBJ2-7, is GAGVSQSPRYKVAKRGQDVALRCDPISGHVSLFWYQQALGQGPEFLTYFQNEAQLDKSGLPSDRFFAERPEGSVSTLKIQRTQQEDSAVYLCASSGTTVYEQYFGPGTRLTVT.

This clonotype appeared many times. This chain uses TRBV3-1 with TRBJ1-1, with D perhaps TRBD1 (6 bases). This CDR3 is 13 amino acids long. CDR1 LGHDT and CDR2 YNNKEL come from the germline V gene (reference sequence). Trimming removed 3 bases at V and 6 bases at J, with 11 bases between. The chain's CDR3 is CASSQATGSEAFF. The CDR3 nucleotides are TGTGCCAGCAGCCAGGCGACAGGCTCTGAAGCTTTCTTT. The full variable domain, rest sourced from reference TRBV3-1 and TRBJ1-1, is DTAVSQTPKYLVTQMGNDKSIKCEQNLGHDTMYWYKQDSKKFLKIMFSYNNKELIINETVPNRFSPKSPDKAHLNLHINSLELGDSAVYFCASSQATGSEAFFGQGTRLTVV.

This clonotype was found many times. The V and J genes are TRBV20-1 and TRBJ2-7; 10 bases are a match to TRBD2. The CDR3 covers 15 residues. Germline V gene lookup returns CDR1 DFQATT and CDR2 SNEGSKA (reference sequence). The V and J ends lost 0 bases and 2 bases, in that order; junction bases with no gene match: 4. Here the CDR3 DNA reads TGCAGTGCTAGAGATGAGCGGGAGGGTGCCTACGAGCAGTACTTC. Its protein product is CSARDEREGAYEQYF.

This sequence joins TRBV27 and TRBJ2-3; D is unresolved. The CDR3 contains 15 residues. CDR1 is MNHEY and CDR2 is SMNVEV in the germline V gene (reference sequence). Deletions cut 2 bases from V and 4 bases from J, with 13 bases between. The CDR3 DNA reads as TGTGCCAGCAGTTTACGGACCACCGGCGCAGATACGCAGTATTTT. Encoded protein: CASSLRTTGADTQYF.

In DNA form, the CDR3 reads TGTGCCAGCAGCCCCCGTCGGACTAGCGGGAGCACCGGGGAGCTGTTTTTT. Its translation is CASSPRRTSGSTGELFF. The chain uses TRBV7-3 and TRBJ2-2; 13 bases line up with TRBD2. The germline CDR1 and CDR2 sequences are SGHTA and FQGTGA. The V and J ends lost 5 bases and 4 bases, in that order; junction bases with no gene match: 7. The CDR3 covers 17 residues.

A single count supports this clonotype. The chain has TRBV27 and TRBJ2-1; 9 nucleotides agree with TRBD1. Germline lookup yields CDR1 MNHEY and CDR2 SMNVEV (reference sequence). The CDR3 runs 17 residues. The J segment lost 0 bases and the V segment lost 5 bases, leaving 8 bases of the junction unmatched. The CDR3 region has the DNA TGTGCCAGCAGTCAGCGCGTACAGGGGGCCTCCTACAATGAGCAGTTCTTC. The encoded protein is CASSQRVQGASYNEQFF.

J is TRBJ2-1 and V is TRBV28; 9 nucleotides align to TRBD2. CDR1 is MDHEN and CDR2 is SYDVKM in the germline V gene. This CDR3 is 14 amino acids long. V dropped 6 bases and J dropped 7; count of bases not matched to a gene: 7. This CDR3 is CASRHSGSGNEQFF. The DNA for the CDR3 is TGTGCCAGCAGACATAGCGGGAGTGGGAATGAGCAGTTCTTC.

The table lists this clonotype with a few counts. J is TRBJ2-1 and V is TRBV2, with D possibly matching TRBD2 (6 bases). Trimming took off 6 bases at V and 12 bases at J, with 9 bases between the two ends. Germline V gene lookup returns CDR1 SNHLY and CDR2 FYNNEI. The CDR3 totals 10 residues. CDR3 region: CASRGTSQFF. The CDR3 coding sequence is TGTGCCAGCAGGGGGACTTCGCAGTTCTTC.

This clonotype was recorded many times. The chain has TRBV5-1 and TRBJ2-1; 9 nucleotides align to TRBD2. The CDR3 consists of 18 residues. Germline assignment: CDR1 SGHRS and CDR2 YFSETQ. With 0 bases clipped from V and 2 bases from J, the junction kept 9 bases outside the gene matches. The CDR3 bases are TGCGCCAGCAGCTTGGTGGCTAGCGGGACTCTCACCTACAATGAGCAGTTCTTC. Translation gives CASSLVASGTLTYNEQFF.

The chain has TRBV24-1 and TRBJ2-1; D is unresolved. Germline values: CDR1 KGHDR, CDR2 SFDVKD. The ends were cut back, 5 bases at V and 3 bases at J, with 7 bases in the middle. This CDR3 has 13 amino acids. This CDR3 reads CATSGGSYNEQFF. CDR3 DNA: TGTGCCACCAGTGGGGGAAGCTACAATGAGCAGTTCTTC.

This clonotype was detected ten times or more. The J gene is TRBJ2-1, the V gene TRBV4-1, with TRBD1 as a possible D gene (6 bases). This CDR3 region has 14 residues. V shed 0 bases and J shed 9 bases, with 12 bases lying between them. CDR1 is MGHRA, CDR2 YSYEKL, per germline. CDR3 loop: CASSQETGWSEQFF. CDR3 sequence (DNA): TGCGCCAGCAGCCAAGAAACAGGGTGGAGTGAGCAGTTCTTC.

This clonotype was seen many times. The chain links TRBV7-6 to TRBJ2-7; 7 bases are a match to TRBD1. The ends lost 5 bases at V and 3 bases at J; junction bases unmatched: 7. Germline loops: CDR1 SGHVS, CDR2 FNYEAQ. This CDR3 has 14 amino acids. CDR3 DNA sequence: TGTGCCAGCAGCCCCCGGCAGGGGGTCTACGAGCAGTACTTC. Translated: CASSPRQGVYEQYF.

This clonotype was counted many times. The genes are TRBV7-8 and TRBJ2-2; no definite D call. V lost 3 bases to trimming and J lost 1 base, with 9 bases between them. The CDR3 loop spans 15 amino acids. Germline CDR1 reads SGHVS; CDR2 reads FQNEAQ. This chain's CDR3 is CASSFHNMNTGELFF. CDR3 sequence (DNA): TGTGCCAGCAGCTTCCACAACATGAACACCGGGGAGCTGTTTTTT.